A selection of T cell receptor beta chains follows, all from one sample in a study of blood T cell repertoires in COVID-19. Here immunoSEQ multiplex PCR was the method, and the copy in TCRdb shows in-frame clones only, minus some. The data contain 95,000 to 150,000 clones, 70% to 90% of them singletons. The material sequenced was peripheral blood. The receptor set was obtained from a woman between 50 and 59 years old with active or convalescent COVID-19. CDR3s include the opening cysteine and the closing phenylalanine or tryptophan. The order of the fields is V gene, clone size, J gene, D gene, CDR3 protein, CDR3 DNA. D genes are given only for firm matches. The size entry is marked missing in some rows and otherwise reads once, few, many or a size class.

v_call: TRBV19; clone_size: -; j_call: TRBJ1-4; d_call: TRBD1; cdr3_aa: CASSLGTGHESEKLFF; cdr3_nt: TGTGCCAGTAGTCTGGGGACAGGACACGAATCCGAAAAACTGTTTTTT
v_call: TRBV7-9; clone_size: -; j_call: TRBJ1-4; d_call: -; cdr3_aa: CASSVLAEKLFF; cdr3_nt: TGTGCCAGCAGCGTTCTGGCTGAAAAACTGTTTTTT
v_call: TRBV9; clone_size: few; j_call: TRBJ1-3; d_call: -; cdr3_aa: CASSGGDQPGNTIYF; cdr3_nt: TGTGCCAGCAGCGGCGGTGACCAACCTGGAAACACCATATATTTT
v_call: TRBV19; clone_size: -; j_call: TRBJ2-7; d_call: TRBD1; cdr3_aa: CASSSGQGFSYEQYF; cdr3_nt: TGTGCCAGTAGTAGCGGACAGGGCTTCTCCTACGAGCAGTACTTC
v_call: TRBV7-2; clone_size: -; j_call: TRBJ1-2; d_call: -; cdr3_aa: CASSRREFYGYTF; cdr3_nt: TGTGCCAGCAGCCGCAGGGAATTCTATGGCTACACCTTC
v_call: TRBV7-8; clone_size: -; j_call: TRBJ1-2; d_call: -; cdr3_aa: CASSLISSGLIRGGYTF; cdr3_nt: TGTGCCAGCAGCTTAATCTCGTCGGGCCTTATAAGGGGTGGCTACACCTTC
v_call: TRBV11-2; clone_size: few; j_call: TRBJ2-7; d_call: TRBD1; cdr3_aa: CASSLDPDRGSEQYF; cdr3_nt: TGTGCCAGCAGCTTAGATCCGGACAGGGGTTCCGAGCAGTACTTC
v_call: TRBV7-2; clone_size: -; j_call: TRBJ1-4; d_call: TRBD1; cdr3_aa: CASSVRGRGEKLFF; cdr3_nt: TGTGCCAGCAGCGTCAGGGGGCGGGGAGAAAAACTGTTTTTT
v_call: TRBV7-2; clone_size: -; j_call: TRBJ2-3; d_call: -; cdr3_aa: CASSLGSGGTDTQYF; cdr3_nt: TGTGCCAGCAGCTTAGGGAGCGGTGGCACAGATACGCAGTATTTT
v_call: TRBV28; clone_size: once; j_call: TRBJ2-3; d_call: TRBD2; cdr3_aa: CASRTSGYFSSTDTQYF; cdr3_nt: TGTGCCAGCAGGACTAGCGGCTATTTCTCTAGCACAGATACGCAGTATTTT
v_call: TRBV9; clone_size: -; j_call: TRBJ2-7; d_call: TRBD2; cdr3_aa: CASSVAGLANSYEQYF; cdr3_nt: TGTGCCAGCAGCGTAGCTGGACTAGCGAACTCCTACGAGCAGTACTTC
v_call: TRBV11-2; clone_size: once; j_call: TRBJ2-1; d_call: TRBD2; cdr3_aa: CASSLEFSGRTSSYNEQFF; cdr3_nt: TGTGCCAGCAGCTTAGAGTTTAGCGGGAGGACTAGCTCCTACAATGAGCAGTTCTTC
v_call: TRBV5-5; clone_size: -; j_call: TRBJ2-3; d_call: -; cdr3_aa: CASSLGARRGTDTQYF; cdr3_nt: TGTGCCAGCAGCTTGGGGGCCCGGCGGGGCACAGATACGCAGTATTTT
v_call: TRBV6-5; clone_size: -; j_call: TRBJ1-2; d_call: TRBD1; cdr3_aa: CASSWGPGQGFYGYTF; cdr3_nt: TGTGCCAGCAGTTGGGGGCCGGGACAGGGATTTTATGGCTACACCTTC
v_call: TRBV11-2; clone_size: -; j_call: TRBJ2-3; d_call: TRBD2; cdr3_aa: CASSSRAGGGGSTQYF; cdr3_nt: TGTGCCAGCAGCTCCCGAGCGGGAGGGGGGGGAAGTACGCAGTATTTT
v_call: TRBV15; clone_size: -; j_call: TRBJ1-5; d_call: TRBD1; cdr3_aa: CATSRDRGSNQPQHF; cdr3_nt: TGTGCCACCAGCAGGGACAGGGGTAGCAATCAGCCCCAGCATTTT
v_call: TRBV7-8; clone_size: -; j_call: TRBJ2-7; d_call: TRBD2; cdr3_aa: CASTTLAGTPRAEQYF; cdr3_nt: TGTGCCAGCACCACTCTAGCGGGTACCCCGAGGGCCGAGCAGTACTTC
v_call: TRBV7-2; clone_size: once; j_call: TRBJ2-7; d_call: TRBD1; cdr3_aa: CASSTRGREGYEQYF; cdr3_nt: TGTGCCAGCAGCACCAGGGGGCGTGAGGGCTACGAGCAGTACTTC
v_call: TRBV9; clone_size: -; j_call: TRBJ1-1; d_call: TRBD1; cdr3_aa: CASSGGSGQGAEAFF; cdr3_nt: TGTGCCAGCAGCGGTGGATCGGGACAGGGCGCTGAAGCTTTCTTT
v_call: TRBV28; clone_size: -; j_call: TRBJ1-5; d_call: -; cdr3_aa: CASSPRDRGQPQHF; cdr3_nt: TGTGCCAGCAGTCCCAGGGATAGGGGTCAGCCCCAGCATTTT
v_call: TRBV2; clone_size: -; j_call: TRBJ1-2; d_call: TRBD1; cdr3_aa: CASRTRDRGRIDTF; cdr3_nt: TGTGCCAGCAGGACCCGGGACAGGGGGCGAATAGACACCTTC
v_call: TRBV27; clone_size: -; j_call: TRBJ2-7; d_call: TRBD2; cdr3_aa: CASSFRSGRGVLEQYF; cdr3_nt: TGTGCCAGCAGTTTCCGGAGCGGGAGGGGTGTCTTGGAGCAGTACTTC
v_call: TRBV18; clone_size: -; j_call: TRBJ1-1; d_call: -; cdr3_aa: CASSREWNTEAFF; cdr3_nt: TGTGCCAGCTCACGAGAATGGAACACTGAAGCTTTCTTT
v_call: TRBV28; clone_size: -; j_call: TRBJ2-2; d_call: -; cdr3_aa: CASRGQSANTGELFF; cdr3_nt: TGTGCCAGCAGGGGACAATCCGCGAACACCGGGGAGCTGTTTTTT
v_call: TRBV28; clone_size: -; j_call: TRBJ2-1; d_call: TRBD2; cdr3_aa: CASSYGLAGYEQFF; cdr3_nt: TGTGCCAGCAGCTACGGACTAGCGGGTTATGAGCAGTTCTTC
v_call: TRBV7-3; clone_size: -; j_call: TRBJ2-2; d_call: -; cdr3_aa: CASGQTNTGELFF; cdr3_nt: TGTGCCAGCGGACAGACGAACACCGGGGAGCTGTTTTTT
v_call: TRBV9; clone_size: -; j_call: TRBJ2-1; d_call: TRBD2; cdr3_aa: CASSTSGTTYNEQFF; cdr3_nt: TGTGCCAGCAGTACTAGCGGTACCACATACAATGAGCAGTTCTTC
v_call: TRBV7-9; clone_size: -; j_call: TRBJ1-6; d_call: -; cdr3_aa: CASSPGVNSPLHF; cdr3_nt: TGTGCCAGCAGTCCAGGGGTTAATTCACCCCTCCACTTT
v_call: TRBV2; clone_size: -; j_call: TRBJ1-5; d_call: TRBD1; cdr3_aa: CASSSGTGNQPQHF; cdr3_nt: TGTGCCAGCAGTTCCGGGACAGGGAACCAGCCCCAGCATTTT
v_call: TRBV29-1; clone_size: -; j_call: TRBJ2-7; d_call: -; cdr3_aa: CSVLQPSYEQYF; cdr3_nt: TGCAGCGTTCTACAGCCTTCCTACGAGCAGTACTTC
v_call: TRBV6-2/TRBV6-3; clone_size: -; j_call: TRBJ2-7; d_call: -; cdr3_aa: CASSKVAPPYEQYF; cdr3_nt: TGTGCCAGCAGTAAGGTAGCGCCCCCCTACGAGCAGTACTTC
v_call: TRBV4-3; clone_size: once; j_call: TRBJ2-5; d_call: TRBD1; cdr3_aa: CASSQRTGGGETQYF; cdr3_nt: TGCGCCAGCAGCCAGAGGACAGGGGGCGGCGAGACCCAGTACTTC
v_call: TRBV28; clone_size: -; j_call: TRBJ1-4; d_call: -; cdr3_aa: CASGQVKATNEKLFF; cdr3_nt: TGTGCCAGCGGGCAGGTTAAGGCAACTAATGAAAAACTGTTTTTT
v_call: TRBV9; clone_size: -; j_call: TRBJ2-7; d_call: -; cdr3_aa: CASSVSLDGGGDEQYF; cdr3_nt: TGTGCCAGCAGCGTCTCACTGGACGGAGGGGGGGACGAGCAGTACTTC
v_call: TRBV3-1/TRBV3-2; clone_size: -; j_call: TRBJ1-2; d_call: -; cdr3_aa: CASSPGLAAGGYTF; cdr3_nt: TGTGCCAGCAGCCCAGGGTTGGCAGCTGGTGGCTACACCTTC
v_call: TRBV11-3; clone_size: once; j_call: TRBJ1-5; d_call: -; cdr3_aa: CASSLPGRVDQPQHF; cdr3_nt: TGTGCCAGCAGCCTCCCTGGCAGGGTCGATCAGCCCCAGCATTTT
v_call: TRBV7-8; clone_size: few; j_call: TRBJ2-1; d_call: TRBD2; cdr3_aa: CASSPLAGGPRDNEQFF; cdr3_nt: TGTGCCAGCAGCCCGCTAGCGGGAGGGCCTAGGGACAATGAGCAGTTCTTC
v_call: TRBV7-2; clone_size: -; j_call: TRBJ2-5; d_call: TRBD2; cdr3_aa: CASSFGRLAGGGEYF; cdr3_nt: TGTGCCAGCAGCTTCGGGAGACTAGCGGGGGGAGGGGAGTACTTC
v_call: TRBV27; clone_size: -; j_call: TRBJ2-3; d_call: -; cdr3_aa: CASSLDRSHTQYF; cdr3_nt: TGTGCCAGCAGTCTAGACAGGAGCCATACGCAGTATTTT
v_call: TRBV9; clone_size: -; j_call: TRBJ2-1; d_call: TRBD1; cdr3_aa: CASTPRDSRNEQFF; cdr3_nt: TGTGCCAGCACCCCCAGGGACAGCCGCAATGAGCAGTTCTTC
v_call: TRBV28; clone_size: once; j_call: TRBJ2-2; d_call: TRBD2; cdr3_aa: CASSFLLSTSGRSAGELFF; cdr3_nt: TGTGCCAGCAGTTTTCTACTCTCTACTAGCGGGAGGTCGGCCGGGGAGCTGTTTTTT
v_call: TRBV7-9; clone_size: -; j_call: TRBJ1-2; d_call: -; cdr3_aa: CASSPSDTGRQVYTF; cdr3_nt: TGTGCCAGCAGCCCAAGTGACACAGGGAGACAAGTCTACACCTTC